The T cell receptor beta chain described here comes from a study of shared clonotypes between healthy human individuals (TCRdb year 2020). Notes on the research overall: Three men and a couple of women, aged 18 to 49 years, made up the cohort. For each donor, CD4 naive and CD4 memory were each run on three plates, CD8 naive on two plates, and CD8 memory on one plate. To estimate repertoire size and how much clonotypes are shared between individuals, the study performed deep sequencing of blood TCR repertoires from roughly five healthy adults. To increase sequencing depth and limit assay-specific biases, TCR repertoire library preparation and sequencing were carried out by different laboratories using diverse techniques. Per donor, leukapheresis produced somewhere between about 0.94 and 9.5 billion PBMCs. Points the paper makes about the study in general: Naive subsets generally had larger estimated clonotype richness than memory subsets did. When several donors were compared, the shared fraction of clonotypes was about 5.4% for naive CD4, 3.5% to 4% for naive CD8, more than 2% for memory CD4, and less than 0.45% for memory CD8. Pairwise subsampling indicated that sequencing depth was expected to affect the degree of clonotype sharing among donors. Sampling was restricted to blood, and TCR repertoires in tissues likely differ from the TCR repertoires found in blood. Even with the large sequencing depth, rarefaction of the sorted-subset datasets indicated that sequencing was incomplete. Compared with non-shared clonotypes, clonotypes shared by all four sorted-subset donors had higher generation probabilities. Because the study included only a small number of donors, the genetic and exposure-history diversity represented was limited.

Using the deep immunoSEQ assay, TCR CDR3 regions were amplified from genomic DNA by multiplex PCR. For each cell subset, the extracted genomic DNA was distributed evenly across all wells of several immunoSEQ 96-well plates, and each plate served as one replicate. For sorted subsets, each replicate PCR was loaded with roughly 200 ng genomic DNA, equivalent to about 30,000 T cell genomes. The purified libraries were quantified using a Qubit 3.0 fluorometer, sized with a Bioanalyzer 2100, and then quantified again using the KAPA Library Quantification kit. Every immunoSEQ 96-well plate was sequenced on a separate single-read 150-cycle Illumina NextSeq 550 flow cell. The authors' analysis ran thus. Because the immunoSEQ output included only junctional sequences and no quality scores, the filtering could not be the same as the filtering used for full-length reads. To assign V/J genes and CDR3, sequences were annotated using PyIR, a Python wrapper for IgBLAST v1.9, with IMGT germline references. Any read was removed if the V/J assignment was weak (E-value above 1e-6), the CDR3 was missing, or the read contained stop codons, out-of-frame junctions, or ambiguous translated residues. V3J clonotypes were defined as sequences sharing an identical inferred V gene, J gene, and CDR3 amino acid sequence. Percentage overlap between repertoires was calculated by dividing the number of shared unique clonotypes by the size of the smaller repertoire. Richness of each repertoire was evaluated using RTK rarefaction, the Chao1 estimator, and Recon v2.1 estimates of unobserved clonotypes. Generation probabilities were computed with OLGA for all TCRbeta clonotypes obtained by the gDNA method from a few donors. Sourced from immuneACCESS, this table was stored by TCRdb with only in-frame sequences that have V and J called. A share of the clones is absent; for the studies checked, an unresolved V gene accounts for under half, and the remainder has no known explanation. Clonal size and the V and J genes are those of that table, whereas D and trimming came from the DNA. Across this sample there are more than 550,000 clones, with 92% seen only once. The ten largest clones take up approximately 22% of the sample.

In the germline V gene (reference sequence), CDR1 corresponds to SEHNR and CDR2 to FQNEAQ. The germline ends are 8 bases apart after V is trimmed by 3 bases and J by 2 bases. The CDR3 contains 14 residues, cysteine and phenylalanine counted. The entry retains the CDR3 DNA only, 42 bases that are in frame from base 1. CD8 naive samples consisted of CD45RO-negative cells that were positively selected for CCR7, yielding a CD45RA+CCR7+ population without TemRA cells. Donors were healthy HIV-negative adults with no recently reported acute infections or vaccinations. Only Caucasian adults living in Nashville, Tennessee, USA were represented among the donors. After blood collection by leukapheresis, PBMCs were isolated using Ficoll-Histopaque density gradient centrifugation and then cryopreserved in the vapor phase of liquid nitrogen. Analytical flow cytometry was used to check the purity and quantity of every magnetically sorted T cell population. Genomic DNA was isolated from each sorted fraction and quantified by UV absorbance on a Nanodrop 2000c.

This clone was seen a handful of times. The specificity of this receptor is unknown. Base qualities are not recorded, but no much larger clone differs from it by a single base. The chain was built from TRBV7-9 and TRBJ1-3; confidence is insufficient to name the D gene. The sequence came from a young man in good health. Specimen: naive CD8+ T cells sorted from blood. The label giving this sample's cell subset or site can be read as: CD45RA+CCR7+. CDR3 loop: CASSFGGTGNTIYF. The bases are TGTGCCAGCAGCTTTGGAGGGACTGGAAACACCATATATTTT.